These 25 T cell receptor beta chains originate from one sample sequenced in a study of cytomegalovirus exposure and HLA in healthy donors. The PCR ran on 60 Vbeta and 13 Jbeta primers. Some clones are missing from TCRdb's copy, which holds only in-frame ones; the method was immunoSEQ multiplex PCR. The sample lists just under 80,000 clones; about three quarters were seen once. Sequenced: PBMCs. Source of these receptors: a man between 40 and 49 years old in good health and CMV-seronegative.

The chain carries TRBV18 and TRBJ2-6; 9 bases align to TRBD1. V shed 1 base, J shed 0 bases, and the junction held 4 bases outside the gene matches. The CDR3 has 18 residues. Germline CDR1 reads KGHSH; CDR2 reads LQKENI. This CDR3 is CASSPRGTGSSGANVLTF. As DNA, the CDR3 is TGTGCCAGCTCACCACGAGGGACAGGGAGCTCTGGGGCCAACGTCCTGACTTTC.

This chain links TRBV5-1 with TRBJ2-7; perhaps TRBD2 as D (5 bases). Trimming removed 5 bases at V and 2 bases at J, with 14 bases between. Germline CDR1 and CDR2: SGHRS and YFSETQ. The CDR3 spans 14 residues. In DNA form, the CDR3 reads TGCGCCAGCAGGTTCGAGGGTCTTACCTACGAGCAGTACTTC. This gives the protein CASRFEGLTYEQYF.

V is TRBV4-3 and J is TRBJ2-2; TRBD1 aligns across 12 bases. CDR1 is LGHNA and CDR2 is YSLEER in the germline V gene. The CDR3 runs 17 residues. V lost 3 bases and J lost 6; bases outside the gene matches: 8. The CDR3 region has the DNA TGCGCCAGCAGCCAGGGACAGGGGGCCGGAGCGGCCGGGGAGCTGTTTTTT. Protein product: CASSQGQGAGAAGELFF.

The chain is built from TRBV27 and TRBJ1-1; D perhaps matches TRBD1 (6 bases). The CDR3 is 16 residues long. V was pared by 2 bases and J by 5 bases, with 18 bases between. The germline V gene encodes CDR1 MNHEY and CDR2 SMNVEV (reference sequence). The CDR3 reads CASSLAFGGARTEAFF. CDR3 in DNA: TGTGCCAGCAGTTTAGCCTTTGGGGGGGCAAGAACTGAAGCTTTCTTT.

The CDR3 DNA reads TGTGCCAGCTCACCAATCGCCGGAGGGGAGACCCAGTACTTC. It translates to CASSPIAGGETQYF. The chain is built from TRBV18 and TRBJ2-5; D might be TRBD2 (6 bases). This CDR3 is built from 14 residues. Germline CDR1 reads KGHSH; CDR2 reads LQKENI. V lost 2 bases, J lost 5 bases, and 12 bases lay in between.

This sequence joins TRBV10-3 and TRBJ2-5; D possibly corresponds to TRBD1 (5 bases). V was cut by 0 bases and J by 1 base, with 18 bases left in between. The CDR3 runs to 18 residues. Germline CDR1 reads ENHRY; CDR2 reads SYGVKD. The DNA of the CDR3 is TGTGCCATCAGTGAGTCGGTGGCAGGGCGGACCAGCCAAGAGACCCAGTACTTC. Translation: CAISESVAGRTSQETQYF.

This chain joins TRBV30 and TRBJ2-1, with a tentative D call TRBD2 (6 bases). This CDR3 comprises 12 residues. Germline CDR1 and CDR2: GTSNPN and SVGIG (reference sequence). Trimming cost V 3 bases and J 7 bases, with 10 bases left between them. The CDR3 DNA reads as TGTGCCTGGAGCCGGGCGGGGAATGAGCAGTTCTTC. It yields the protein CAWSRAGNEQFF.

A few counts support this clone. The rearrangement joins TRBV10-3 to TRBJ2-1; D is ambiguous. Germline V gives CDR1 ENHRY, CDR2 SYGVKD. The CDR3 is 12 amino acids. Trimming removed 7 bases from V and 0 bases from J, with 4 bases in between. The CDR3, as DNA: TGTGCCATCACTAGCTCCTACAATGAGCAGTTCTTC. This sequence encodes CAITSSYNEQFF.

The chain employs TRBV7-9 and TRBJ2-1; possible D gene TRBD2, 5 bases. The length of the CDR3 is 17 residues. V was cut by 2 bases and J by 10 bases, with 24 bases left in between. Germline loops: CDR1 SEHNR, CDR2 FQNEAQ (reference sequence). The CDR3 DNA reads as TGTGCCAGCAGCTTATATCTAGAGCAGGCGGGCGATTGGGAGCAGTTCTTC. This translates into CASSLYLEQAGDWEQFF.

This clone was detected a few times. V is TRBV5-1 and J is TRBJ2-1; TRBD1 aligns across 9 bases. Trimming removed 5 bases from V and 9 bases from J; junction bases left unmatched: 9. This CDR3 has 14 residues. Germline V gives CDR1 SGHRS, CDR2 YFSETQ. CDR3 residues: CASRPTGDRVEQFF. The DNA for the CDR3 is TGCGCCAGCAGACCCACAGGGGACAGGGTTGAGCAGTTCTTC. The full variable domain, in which reference TRBV5-1 and TRBJ2-1 provide the parts outside the CDR3, is KAGVTQTPRYLIKTRGQQVTLSCSPISGHRSVSWYQQTPGQGLQFLFEYFSETQRNKGNFPGRFSGRQFSNSRSEMNVSTLELGDSALYLCASRPTGDRVEQFFGPGTRLTVL.

The chain employs TRBV7-9 and TRBJ2-5; perhaps TRBD2 as D (5 bases). The CDR3 is 18 amino acids. V shed 1 base and J shed 7 bases, with 25 bases lying between them. In germline, CDR1 is SEHNR, CDR2 FQNEAQ (reference sequence). The CDR3 DNA sequence: TGTGCCAGCAGCTTAGAAGGAGAGGGTTCTAGATCGGTGGGGACCCAGTACTTC. It is translated as CASSLEGEGSRSVGTQYF.

V usage is TRBV9 and J usage is TRBJ1-2; the match to TRBD1 covers 9 bases. The CDR3 sequence is 13 residues long. V lost 4 bases and J lost 8; bases outside the gene matches: 6. CDR1 is SGDLS and CDR2 is YYNGEE in the germline V gene. CDR3 DNA: TGTGCCAGCAGCCCAGGACAGGGGCAAGGCTACACCTTC. Translated: CASSPGQGQGYTF.

This clone occurred once. This chain joins TRBV6-1 and TRBJ2-7; 12 bases map to TRBD2. Trimming cost V 1 base and J 1 base; bases outside gene matches: 5. CDR1 is MNHNS, CDR2 SASEGT, per germline. The CDR3 consists of 17 residues. Here the CDR3 DNA reads TGTGCCAGCAGTGAAGGGCCGGGACTAGCGGGTTCCTACGAGCAGTACTTC. Its translation: CASSEGPGLAGSYEQYF.

This clone has a single count. This chain links TRBV2 with TRBJ2-1, with 14 bases identical to TRBD2. Germline V gene sequence: CDR1 SNHLY, CDR2 FYNNEI. Trimming took 4 bases from V and 7 from J; bases not matched to a gene: 6. CDR3 length equals 16 residues. In nucleotides, the CDR3 is TGTGCCAGCAGTGCACGACTAGCGGGAGGGTGGAATGAGCAGTTCTTC. It specifies CASSARLAGGWNEQFF.

The chain couples TRBV4-3 to TRBJ1-1, with 7 bases identical to TRBD1. The germline CDR1 and CDR2 sequences are LGHNA and YSLEER. The V gene end was trimmed by 4 bases and the J gene end by 1 base; junction bases not matched to a gene: 9. CDR3 size: 16 residues. Here the CDR3 reads CASSPFQGVSNTEAFF. CDR3 nucleotide sequence: TGCGCCAGCAGCCCCTTTCAGGGGGTCTCGAACACTGAAGCTTTCTTT.

In this sample, this clone turned up once. The V call is TRBV12-5, the J call TRBJ2-5; 7 nucleotides line up with TRBD1. The CDR3 sequence is 15 residues long. The germline V gene encodes CDR1 LGHNT and CDR2 FRNRAP. V was clipped by 1 base and J by 4 bases; unmatched bases: 6. The CDR3 sequence: CASGLGTTGLETQYF. The CDR3 DNA is TGTGCTAGTGGTTTGGGCACGACAGGGTTAGAGACCCAGTACTTC.

The J gene is TRBJ1-5, the V gene TRBV6-5, with D unclear. This CDR3 has 15 residues. Between the trimmed V and J ends, which lost 8 bases and 10 bases, there was a span of 24 bases. The germline V gene encodes CDR1 MNHEY and CDR2 SVGAGI. DNA for the CDR3: TGTGCCAGCGCCGGGGTAAATAGCCCAACCAGCCCCCAGCATTTT. The encoded protein is CASAGVNSPTSPQHF.

The chain joins TRBV28 to TRBJ2-2, with 12 bases aligning to TRBD2. The CDR3 has 17 amino acids. Trimming took 5 bases from V and 5 from J; bases not matched to a gene: 9. Germline values: CDR1 MDHEN, CDR2 SYDVKM. The CDR3 here is CASSRILAGGPTGELFF. DNA of the CDR3: TGTGCCAGCAGTCGGATTCTAGCGGGAGGGCCGACCGGGGAGCTGTTTTTT.

The chain links TRBV28 to TRBJ2-1; 7 bases map to TRBD2. The J segment lost 7 bases and the V segment lost 3 bases, leaving 12 bases of the junction unmatched. CDR3 length equals 16 residues. Germline V lookup: CDR1 MDHEN, CDR2 SYDVKM. DNA for the CDR3: TGTGCCAGCAGTTTGGCGGCGGGAGTAAGGCAGAATGAGCAGTTCTTC. This encodes CASSLAAGVRQNEQFF.

The chain recombines TRBV2 with TRBJ1-5; D unclear. CDR1 is SNHLY and CDR2 is FYNNEI in the germline V gene. Trimming took off 5 bases at V and 3 bases at J, with 11 bases between the two ends. This CDR3 has 14 residues. In DNA, the CDR3 is TGTGCCAGCAGTCCCACAGTTTCCAATCAGCCCCAGCATTTT. It specifies CASSPTVSNQPQHF.

This clone was picked up a small number of times. V usage is TRBV4-3 and J usage is TRBJ1-1; 7 bases fit TRBD1. This CDR3 is built from 16 residues. Germline trimming cut 4 bases from V and 0 bases from J; bases unmatched to any gene: 8. Germline CDR1 is LGHNA and CDR2 is YSLEER. The CDR3 loop is CASSLRGEWVNTEAFF. The CDR3 DNA is TGCGCCAGCAGCCTCAGGGGGGAATGGGTGAACACTGAAGCTTTCTTT.

J is TRBJ2-3 and V is TRBV7-3; 10 bases agree with TRBD2. Germline trimming cut 5 bases from V and 1 base from J; bases unmatched to any gene: 6. This CDR3 spans 16 amino acids. Per germline, CDR1 SGHTA and CDR2 FQGTGA. CDR3 in amino acids: CASSADLAGGTDTQYF. The CDR3 region has the DNA TGTGCCAGCAGCGCCGATCTAGCGGGGGGCACAGATACGCAGTATTTT.

V gene TRBV4-1 combines with J gene TRBJ2-1; 7 nucleotides agree with TRBD2. V was clipped by 2 bases and J by 12 bases; unmatched bases: 4. The CDR3 is 12 amino acids. Germline CDR1 MGHRA, CDR2 YSYEKL. The CDR3 here is CASSQPGGGQFF. The CDR3, as DNA: TGCGCCAGCAGCCAACCCGGCGGGGGGCAGTTCTTC.

In this sample, this clone turned up a few times. The rearrangement joins TRBV27 to TRBJ1-1; D ambiguous. Germline V gene lookup returns CDR1 MNHEY and CDR2 SMNVEV (reference sequence). V lost 3 bases, J lost 4 bases, and 15 bases lay in between. This CDR3 region has 15 residues. CDR3 amino acids: CASSLESGRGTEAFF. The CDR3 DNA is TGTGCCAGCAGTTTGGAGTCGGGCCGGGGCACTGAAGCTTTCTTT.

This clone was picked up a small number of times. The chain employs TRBV5-4 and TRBJ2-5; 7 positions agree with TRBD2. Trimming at V came to 4 bases and at J to 1 base, leaving 7 bases not matched to a gene. The CDR3 is 15 residues long. Germline V lookup: CDR1 SGHNT, CDR2 YYREEE (reference sequence). The chain's CDR3 is CASSLRERSQETQYF. In DNA form, the CDR3 reads TGTGCCAGCAGCCTGCGGGAGAGGTCCCAAGAGACCCAGTACTTC. The full variable domain, in which reference TRBV5-4 and TRBJ2-5 provide the parts outside the CDR3, is ETGVTQSPTHLIKTRGQQVTLRCSSQSGHNTVSWYQQALGQGPQFIFQYYREEENGRGNFPPRFSGLQFPNYSSELNVNALELDDSALYLCASSLRERSQETQYFGPGTRLLVL.